The 27 T cell receptor beta chains presented below share a single source sample, sequenced in a study of blood T cell repertoires in COVID-19 (dated by TCRdb to between 2020 and 2021). Library preparation used the immunoSEQ multiplex PCR assay. Not all clones reach the TCRdb copy of this immuneACCESS table, which keeps in-frame sequences only. Checked studies attribute under half of the gap to unresolved V genes and leave the rest unexplained. This sample gives under 450,000 clones in total; about 89% of them show up just once. Of the sample, 1% to 1.5% is held by the ten largest clones. Sequenced input: PBMCs or T cells enriched from blood (not recorded which). All receptors come from a man under 40 who had recovered from COVID-19.

The rearrangement links TRBV28 to TRBJ1-5; D perhaps matches TRBD1 (6 bases). The germline CDR1 and CDR2 sequences are MDHEN and SYDVKM. The CDR3 runs 15 residues. V gave up 6 bases and J gave up 3 bases, with 15 bases separating them. CDR3 sequence: CASSTGGLANQPQHF. The DNA of the CDR3 is TGTGCCAGCAGCACCGGGGGGCTCGCCAATCAGCCCCAGCATTTT.

The chain couples TRBV25-1 to TRBJ2-1, with D possibly matching TRBD1 (6 bases). The germline V and J ends were trimmed by 7 bases and 8 bases, with 15 bases remaining between them. CDR3 length: 13 amino acids. Germline V gene lookup returns CDR1 MGHDK and CDR2 SYGVNS. CDR3: CASTTRQAHEQFF. The CDR3 DNA reads as TGTGCCAGCACTACCCGACAGGCTCATGAGCAGTTCTTC.

This sequence joins TRBV20-1 and TRBJ1-5; D is undetermined. The germline V gene encodes CDR1 DFQATT and CDR2 SNEGSKA (reference sequence). V was cut by 8 bases and J by 0 bases, with 5 bases left in between. The CDR3 spans 11 residues. The CDR3 DNA sequence: TGCAGTTCCTATAGCAATCAGCCCCAGCATTTT. Residues: CSSYSNQPQHF.

This sequence joins TRBV5-4 and TRBJ2-7; D perhaps matches TRBD1 (5 bases). Germline V gives CDR1 SGHNT, CDR2 YYREEE (reference sequence). The CDR3 sequence is 13 residues long. V shed 6 bases and J shed 2 bases, with 12 bases lying between them. The CDR3 DNA sequence: TGTGCCAGCATTAGACAGAACCCCTACGAGCAGTACTTC. It specifies CASIRQNPYEQYF. The whole variable domain, remainder taken from reference TRBV5-4 and TRBJ2-7, is ETGVTQSPTHLIKTRGQQVTLRCSSQSGHNTVSWYQQALGQGPQFIFQYYREEENGRGNFPPRFSGLQFPNYSSELNVNALELDDSALYLCASIRQNPYEQYFGPGTRLTVT.

CDR3 nucleotide sequence: TGTGCCAGCAGCCTGACACAGGGGGCTGAGTATGGCTACACCTTC. This sequence encodes CASSLTQGAEYGYTF. This sequence joins TRBV5-5 and TRBJ1-2, with TRBD1 identical over 9 bases. Germline CDR1 and CDR2: SGHKS and YYEKEE (reference sequence). This CDR3 comprises 15 residues. After removal of 4 bases from V and 5 bases from J, the junction contained 9 bases not matched to a gene.

The chain carries TRBV7-9 and TRBJ2-3; D gene unclear. Trimming removed 5 bases from V and 5 bases from J, with 11 bases in between. CDR3 size: 13 residues. The germline V gene encodes CDR1 SEHNR and CDR2 FQNEAQ (reference sequence). The CDR3 loop reads CASSPSGGDTQYF. The CDR3 bases are TGTGCCAGCAGCCCGTCCGGTGGAGATACGCAGTATTTT.

The chain links TRBV15 to TRBJ2-7; the match to TRBD1 covers 10 bases. The CDR3 covers 11 residues. The germline V gene encodes CDR1 LNHNV and CDR2 YYDKDF (reference sequence). V lost 8 bases to trimming and J lost 7 bases; unmatched junction nucleotides: 2. The CDR3 reads CATGQGGEQYF. DNA for the CDR3: TGTGCCACCGGACAGGGGGGAGAGCAGTACTTC.

The CDR3 region has the DNA TGTGCCAGTAGCCAAGGACAGGGAATCTCCTATAATTCACCCCTCCACTTT. Its protein is CASSQGQGISYNSPLHF. The rearrangement links TRBV19 to TRBJ1-6; TRBD1 matches 8 bases. Germline V gene data show CDR1 as LNHDA and CDR2 as SQIVND (reference sequence). This CDR3 contains 17 residues. Unmatched junction bases numbered 7, after V lost 6 bases and J lost 0 bases. Combining the CDR3 with reference TRBV19 and TRBJ1-6 gives the whole variable domain DGGITQSPKYLFRKEGQNVTLSCEQNLNHDAMYWYRQDPGQGLRLIYYSQIVNDFQKGDIAEGYSVSREKKESFPLTVTSAQKNPTAFYLCASSQGQGISYNSPLHFGNGTRLTVT.

V usage is TRBV30 and J usage is TRBJ2-1, with 10 bases lining up with TRBD1. The CDR3 totals 19 residues. The germline V gene encodes CDR1 GTSNPN and CDR2 SVGIG (reference sequence). V was pared by 1 base and J by 0 bases, with 12 bases of the junction left unmatched. CDR3 in DNA: TGTGCCTGGAGTGGTCCAGACAGGGGGCGAGTATCCTCCTACAATGAGCAGTTCTTC. Protein sequence: CAWSGPDRGRVSSYNEQFF.

The V and J genes are TRBV2 and TRBJ1-1; D possibly corresponds to TRBD1 (6 bases). This CDR3 spans 14 amino acids. V lost 7 bases, J lost 5 bases, and 17 bases lay in between. The germline CDR1 and CDR2 sequences are SNHLY and FYNNEI. This CDR3 is CASTRTPQGTEAFF. As DNA, the CDR3 is TGTGCCAGCACCCGGACACCCCAGGGGACTGAAGCTTTCTTT.

The CDR3 is CASKGTQNTEAFF. The CDR3 nucleotides read TGTGCCAGTAAAGGGACACAGAACACTGAAGCTTTCTTT. The gene calls are TRBV7-8 and TRBJ1-1, with D possibly TRBD1 on 6 matching bases. This CDR3 spans 13 amino acids. The V end was cut by 9 bases, the J end by 1 base, with 12 bases between. The germline gives CDR1 SGHVS, CDR2 FQNEAQ. Combining the CDR3 with reference TRBV7-8 and TRBJ1-1 gives the whole variable domain GAGVSQSPRYKVAKRGQDVALRCDPISGHVSLFWYQQALGQGPEFLTYFQNEAQLDKSGLPSDRFFAERPEGSVSTLKIQRTQQEDSAVYLCASKGTQNTEAFFGQGTRLTVV.

The rearrangement joins TRBV6-5 to TRBJ1-2; TRBD1 might be the D (5 bases). Germline values: CDR1 MNHEY, CDR2 SVGAGI. This CDR3 comprises 13 residues. Trimming removed 6 bases at V and 3 bases at J, with 11 bases between. Here the CDR3 DNA reads TGTGCCAGCAGCACTGCGGGGCACTATGGCTACACCTTC. Translating it yields CASSTAGHYGYTF.

The rearrangement uses TRBV6-5 and TRBJ2-7; tentative D call: TRBD1 (6 bases). CDR1 is MNHEY, CDR2 SVGAGI, per germline. V shed 6 bases and J shed 0 bases, with 9 bases lying between them. The CDR3 consists of 13 residues. The CDR3 coding sequence is TGTGCCAGCAGACCACAGGGCTCCTACGAGCAGTACTTC. It codes for CASRPQGSYEQYF.

The chain links TRBV5-6 to TRBJ1-6, with D possibly being TRBD1 (5 bases). V was clipped by 3 bases and J by 10 bases, with 17 bases between them. Germline CDR1 is SGHDT and CDR2 is YYEEEE. This CDR3 contains 15 residues. The CDR3 sequence: CASSSSAGLGSPLHF. CDR3 nucleotide sequence: TGTGCCAGCAGCTCATCAGCAGGGTTAGGATCACCCCTCCACTTT.

The gene calls are TRBV2 and TRBJ2-7; TRBD2 matches at 15 bases. The ends lost 1 base at V and 6 bases at J; junction bases unmatched: 7. Germline CDR1 is SNHLY and CDR2 is FYNNEI. The CDR3 has 17 residues. Here the CDR3 DNA reads TGTGCCAGCAGTGAAGAAGGACTAGCGGGGGGGCCCCGCGAGCAGTACTTC. It yields the protein CASSEEGLAGGPREQYF.

The chain carries TRBV6-2 or TRBV6-3 and TRBJ1-2; D might be TRBD1 (5 bases). Trimming left V 6 bases short and J 0 bases short, with 23 bases between. The CDR3 has 18 residues. CDR1 and CDR2 (germline): MNHEY, SVGEGT. The CDR3 is CASSPILKTVLANYGYTF. DNA for the CDR3: TGTGCCAGCAGCCCTATCCTCAAGACAGTCTTAGCTAACTATGGCTACACCTTC.

J is TRBJ2-7 and V is TRBV10-3; tentatively, D is TRBD1 (6 bases). V lost 8 bases to trimming and J lost 4 bases, with 21 bases between them. This CDR3 is 15 amino acids long. The germline gives CDR1 ENHRY, CDR2 SYGVKD. In DNA, the CDR3 is TGTGCCATCGGGACACTCCTTTCTTTGAGGTACGAGCAGTACTTC. The encoded protein is CAIGTLLSLRYEQYF.

The V gene is TRBV29-1, the J gene TRBJ2-5; 7 bases match TRBD1. The J segment lost 5 bases and the V segment lost 5 bases, leaving 8 bases of the junction unmatched. Germline V lookup: CDR1 SQVTM, CDR2 ANQGSEA. The CDR3 loop spans 13 amino acids. CDR3 nucleotides: TGCAGCGTTCACAGGGGATCTTGGGAGACCCAGTACTTC. It translates to CSVHRGSWETQYF.

The J gene is TRBJ1-1, the V gene TRBV12-3 or TRBV12-4; D remains ambiguous. The length of the CDR3 is 13 residues. Between the trimmed V and J ends, which lost 6 bases and 2 bases, there was a span of 10 bases. This chain's CDR3 is CASSPWTNTEAFF. As DNA, the CDR3 is TGTGCCAGCAGCCCTTGGACTAACACTGAAGCTTTCTTT.

V is TRBV11-1 and J is TRBJ1-1, with D tentatively TRBD1 (6 bases). Per the germline V gene, CDR1 is SGHAT and CDR2 is FQDESV (reference sequence). The CDR3 sequence is 14 residues long. Trimming pared 2 bases from V and 2 bases from J, leaving 9 bases between. The CDR3 sequence: CASSLQQGNTEAFF. DNA of the CDR3: TGTGCCAGCAGCTTACAACAGGGAAACACTGAAGCTTTCTTT.

The chain combines TRBV30 with TRBJ1-5; no reliable D call. Germline-derived CDR1 and CDR2 are GTSNPN and SVGIG (reference sequence). This CDR3 has 13 amino acids. The ends were cut back, 2 bases at V and 4 bases at J, with 9 bases in the middle. The CDR3 DNA sequence: TGTGCCTGGAGTCATAGATGGAATCAGCCCCAGCATTTT. It yields the protein CAWSHRWNQPQHF. Looking up the rest from reference TRBV30 and TRBJ1-5 gives the full variable domain: SQTIHQWPATLVQPVGSPLSLECTVEGTSNPNLYWYRQAAGRGLQLLFYSVGIGQISSEVPQNLSASRPQDRQFILSSKKLLLSDSGFYLCAWSHRWNQPQHFGDGTRLSIL.

The J gene is TRBJ2-7, the V gene TRBV5-6, with TRBD1 identical over 7 bases. The germline V gene encodes CDR1 SGHDT and CDR2 YYEEEE. This CDR3 is 17 amino acids long. Trimming removed 3 bases from V and 7 bases from J; junction bases left unmatched: 19. The CDR3 loop reads CASSSESLLAGGSEQYF. The DNA for the CDR3 is TGTGCCAGCAGCTCCGAGTCCCTTTTGGCAGGGGGTTCTGAGCAGTACTTC. Full variable domain (rest looked up from reference TRBV5-6 and TRBJ2-7): DAGVTQSPTHLIKTRGQQVTLRCSPKSGHDTVSWYQQALGQGPQFIFQYYEEEERQRGNFPDRFSGHQFPNYSSELNVNALLLGDSALYLCASSSESLLAGGSEQYFGPGTRLTVT.

V usage is TRBV7-8 and J usage is TRBJ2-5; possible D gene TRBD2, 6 bases. Trimming took 0 bases from V and 6 from J, leaving 11 bases between them. This CDR3 is built from 14 residues. Looked up from germline, CDR1 is SGHVS and CDR2 is FQNEAQ. The CDR3 reads CASSLASGRKTQYF. DNA for the CDR3: TGTGCCAGCAGCTTAGCTTCCGGGAGAAAGACCCAGTACTTC.

This clone was seen a few times. The V call is TRBV7-9, the J call TRBJ1-5; no clear D gene. Germline CDR1 SEHNR, CDR2 FQNEAQ (reference sequence). V was cut by 0 bases and J by 4 bases, with 10 bases left in between. The CDR3 extends over 15 amino acids. The CDR3 loop reads CASSLASQANQPQHF. DNA of the CDR3: TGTGCCAGCAGCTTAGCGTCTCAGGCGAATCAGCCCCAGCATTTT.

This chain joins TRBV18 and TRBJ2-7, with D unresolved. CDR1 is KGHSH and CDR2 is LQKENI in the germline V gene. V lost 6 bases and J lost 6, with 12 bases in between. The CDR3 is 12 residues long. The DNA for the CDR3 is TGTGCCAGCTCCACCGTCGGGTCCGAGCAGTACTTC. It translates to CASSTVGSEQYF.

This chain joins TRBV5-1 and TRBJ2-3; TRBD2 aligns across 11 bases. V was pared by 0 bases and J by 1 base, with 4 bases of the junction left unmatched. The CDR3 is 17 residues long. Germline lookup yields CDR1 SGHRS and CDR2 YFSETQ. CDR3 DNA: TGCGCCAGCAGCTTGGTAACTAGCGGGGGACGCACAGATACGCAGTATTTT. This gives the protein CASSLVTSGGRTDTQYF.

The chain uses TRBV12-3 or TRBV12-4 and TRBJ1-1; D is ambiguous. This CDR3 is built from 13 residues. V was clipped by 3 bases and J by 4 bases, with 9 bases between them. DNA for the CDR3: TGTGCCAGCAGTTTGAACTCCGGCACTGAAGCTTTCTTT. It specifies CASSLNSGTEAFF.